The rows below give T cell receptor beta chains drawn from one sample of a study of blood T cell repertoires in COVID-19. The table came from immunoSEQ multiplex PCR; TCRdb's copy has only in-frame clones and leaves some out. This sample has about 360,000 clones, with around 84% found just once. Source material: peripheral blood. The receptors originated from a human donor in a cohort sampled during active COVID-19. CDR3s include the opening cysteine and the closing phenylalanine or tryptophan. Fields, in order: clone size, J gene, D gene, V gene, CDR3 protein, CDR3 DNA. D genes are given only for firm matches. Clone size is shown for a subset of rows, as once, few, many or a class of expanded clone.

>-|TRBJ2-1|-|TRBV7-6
CASSQPRDFTYNEQFF
TGTGCCAGCAGCCAGCCCCGGGACTTTACCTACAATGAGCAGTTCTTC
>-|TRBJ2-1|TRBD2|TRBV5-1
CASSLLAGGPKNEQFF
TGCGCCAGCAGCTTGTTGGCGGGGGGGCCCAAAAATGAGCAGTTCTTC
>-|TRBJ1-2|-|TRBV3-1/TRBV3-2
CASSQAGRGSYGYTF
TGTGCCAGCAGCCAAGCGGGACGGGGGTCCTATGGCTACACCTTC
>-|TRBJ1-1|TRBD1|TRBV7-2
CASSLTGGITEAFF
TGTGCCAGCAGCCTGACAGGGGGCATAACTGAAGCTTTCTTT
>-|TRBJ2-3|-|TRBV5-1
CASSLDGKSTDTQYF
TGCGCCAGCAGCTTGGACGGGAAAAGCACAGATACGCAGTATTTT
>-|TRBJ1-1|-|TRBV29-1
CSVGQQNTEAFF
TGCAGCGTTGGACAGCAGAACACTGAAGCTTTCTTT
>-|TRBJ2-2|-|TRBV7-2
CASSLGSPGELFF
TGTGCCAGCAGCTTAGGAAGCCCCGGGGAGCTGTTTTTT
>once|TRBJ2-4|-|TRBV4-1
CASSQVGRGVKNIQYF
TGCGCCAGCAGCCAAGTGGGCAGGGGGGTCAAAAACATTCAGTACTTC
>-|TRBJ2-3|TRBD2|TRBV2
CASSRLAGAGDTQYF
TGTGCCAGCAGTCGACTAGCGGGGGCTGGGGATACGCAGTATTTT
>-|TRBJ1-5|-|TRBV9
CASSVSGSRGQPQHF
TGTGCCAGCAGCGTATCGGGTAGTCGAGGTCAGCCCCAGCATTTT
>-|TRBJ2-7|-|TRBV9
CASSVGLGDSYEQYF
TGTGCCAGCAGCGTAGGGTTGGGCGACTCCTACGAGCAGTACTTC
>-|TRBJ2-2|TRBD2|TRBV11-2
CASSLGRTGGTGELFF
TGTGCCAGCAGCTTAGGCCGAACGGGGGGAACCGGGGAGCTGTTTTTT
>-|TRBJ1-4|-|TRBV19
CASSITVGGEKLFF
TGTGCCAGTAGTATTACGGTGGGAGGCGAAAAACTGTTTTTT
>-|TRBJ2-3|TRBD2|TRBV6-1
CASSEGLAGEGSTDTQYF
TGTGCCAGCAGTGAGGGACTAGCGGGAGAGGGGAGCACAGATACGCAGTATTTT
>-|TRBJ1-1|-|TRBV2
CASSPRSTEAFF
TGTGCCAGCAGTCCTCGTAGCACTGAAGCTTTCTTT
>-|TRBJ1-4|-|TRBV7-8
CASSFRGEGGKLFF
TGTGCCAGCAGCTTTAGAGGGGAGGGTGGGAAACTGTTTTTT
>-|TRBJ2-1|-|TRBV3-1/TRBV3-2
CASSQARVAESEQFF
TGTGCCAGCAGCCAGGCACGCGTCGCGGAGAGTGAGCAGTTCTTC
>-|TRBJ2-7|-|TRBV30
CAWSALKGPSEQYF
TGTGCCTGGAGCGCGCTCAAGGGGCCGAGCGAGCAGTACTTC
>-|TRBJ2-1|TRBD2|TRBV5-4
CASSLPPVLAGAASYNEQFF
TGTGCCAGCAGCCTTCCTCCCGTTCTAGCGGGAGCGGCCTCCTACAATGAGCAGTTCTTC
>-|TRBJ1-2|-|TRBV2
CASSERSNYGYTF
TGTGCCAGCAGTGAACGGAGTAACTATGGCTACACCTTC
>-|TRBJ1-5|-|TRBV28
CASSLELFLSNQPQHF
TGTGCCAGCAGTTTGGAACTATTCCTTAGCAATCAGCCCCAGCATTTT
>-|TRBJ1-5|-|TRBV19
CASKSGLYQPQHF
TGTGCCAGTAAGTCGGGACTTTATCAGCCCCAGCATTTT
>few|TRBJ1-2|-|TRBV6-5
CASSYSPRDYGYTF
TGTGCCAGCAGTTACTCACCCCGAGACTATGGCTACACCTTC
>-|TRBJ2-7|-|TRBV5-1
CASSLDRYEQYF
TGCGCCAGCAGCTTAGACAGATACGAGCAGTACTTC
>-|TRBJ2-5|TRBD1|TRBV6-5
CASLKGAGGGETQYF
TGTGCCAGCCTGAAAGGGGCAGGGGGCGGAGAGACCCAGTACTTC
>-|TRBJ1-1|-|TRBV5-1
CASSLEYKGVTEAFF
TGCGCCAGCAGCTTGGAGTACAAGGGGGTCACTGAAGCTTTCTTT
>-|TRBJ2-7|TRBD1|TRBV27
CASMGQGSYEQYF
TGTGCCAGCATGGGACAGGGGTCCTACGAGCAGTACTTC
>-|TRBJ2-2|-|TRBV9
CASSVGGGPLTGELFF
TGTGCCAGCAGCGTAGGGGGAGGACCACTCACCGGGGAGCTGTTTTTT
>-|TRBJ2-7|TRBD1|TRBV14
CASSPGTGDEQYF
TGTGCCAGCAGCCCTGGGACAGGGGACGAGCAGTACTTC
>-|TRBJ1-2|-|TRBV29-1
CSAQAVFYGYTF
TGCAGCGCCCAGGCTGTCTTCTATGGCTACACCTTC
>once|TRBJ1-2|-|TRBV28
CASSPNREVNYGYTF
TGTGCCAGCAGTCCGAACAGGGAAGTTAACTATGGCTACACCTTC
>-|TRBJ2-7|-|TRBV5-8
CASSLPGKSSYEQYF
TGTGCCAGCAGCTTGCCAGGAAAGAGCTCCTACGAGCAGTACTTC
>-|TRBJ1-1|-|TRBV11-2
CASSLQAGNTEAFF
TGTGCCAGCAGCTTACAGGCGGGGAACACTGAAGCTTTCTTT
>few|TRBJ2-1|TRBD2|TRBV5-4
CASSSTAGGPVSGQFF
TGTGCCAGCAGCTCCACAGCGGGGGGGCCGGTTTCAGGGCAGTTCTTC
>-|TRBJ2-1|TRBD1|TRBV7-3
CASSKGTGSNEQFF
TGTGCCAGCAGCAAAGGGACAGGGTCCAATGAGCAGTTCTTC
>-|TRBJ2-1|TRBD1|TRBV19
CASSPYRGTGSYNEQFF
TGTGCCAGTAGTCCTTACAGGGGGACGGGATCCTACAATGAGCAGTTCTTC
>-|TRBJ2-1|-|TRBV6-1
CASSEARLSNEQFF
TGTGCCAGCAGTGAAGCCCGACTGTCTAATGAGCAGTTCTTC
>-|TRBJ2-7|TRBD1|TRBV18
CASSGDRGSYEQYF
TGTGCCAGCTCGGGGGACAGGGGATCCTACGAGCAGTACTTC
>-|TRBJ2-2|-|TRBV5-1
CASSLTRPGELFF
TGCGCCAGCAGCCTAACTAGGCCCGGGGAGCTGTTTTTT
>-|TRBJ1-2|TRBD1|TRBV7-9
CASSLGQGGYGYTF
TGTGCCAGCAGCTTGGGACAGGGAGGCTATGGCTACACCTTC
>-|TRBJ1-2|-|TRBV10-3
CAISEAGLRTSDTGHNYGYTF
TGTGCCATCAGTGAGGCGGGGTTAAGAACTTCGGATACCGGGCATAACTATGGCTACACCTTC
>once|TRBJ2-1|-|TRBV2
CASSVGLANEQFF
TGTGCCAGCAGCGTCGGACTCGCCAATGAGCAGTTCTTC
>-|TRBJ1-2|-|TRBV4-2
CASSQEGRGPGYTF
TGTGCCAGCAGCCAAGAAGGGCGGGGACCCGGCTACACCTTC
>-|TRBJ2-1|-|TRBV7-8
CASSHPPRVNEQFF
TGTGCCAGCAGCCACCCTCCCAGGGTCAATGAGCAGTTCTTC
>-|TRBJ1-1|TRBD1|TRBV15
CATSRGQLNTEAFF
TGTGCCACCAGCAGGGGACAGCTGAACACTGAAGCTTTCTTT
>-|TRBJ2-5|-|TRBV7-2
CASSLASEFRGGETQYF
TGTGCCAGCAGCTTAGCGAGCGAGTTTAGGGGTGGGGAGACCCAGTACTTC
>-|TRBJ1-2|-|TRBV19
CASTLKPRQSVYGYTF
TGTGCCAGTACCCTTAAACCGAGACAGAGCGTCTATGGCTACACCTTC
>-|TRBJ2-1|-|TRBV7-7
CASSQGTDEQFF
TGTGCCAGCAGCCAGGGCACGGATGAGCAGTTCTTC
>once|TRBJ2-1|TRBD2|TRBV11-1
CASSLTSGGVNEQFF
TGTGCCAGCAGCTTGACTAGCGGGGGGGTTAATGAGCAGTTCTTC
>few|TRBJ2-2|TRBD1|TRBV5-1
CASGQGVTGELFF
TGCGCCAGCGGGCAGGGGGTAACCGGGGAGCTGTTTTTT
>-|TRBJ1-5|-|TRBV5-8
CASSNRVRNQPQHF
TGTGCCAGCAGCAACAGGGTCCGTAATCAGCCCCAGCATTTT
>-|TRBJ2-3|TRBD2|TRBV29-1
CSVDLAGGVTDTQYF
TGCAGCGTTGACCTCGCGGGGGGAGTCACAGATACGCAGTATTTT
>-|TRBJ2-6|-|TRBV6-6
CASSTQGAGANVLTF
TGTGCCAGCAGTACACAGGGAGCTGGGGCCAACGTCCTGACTTTC
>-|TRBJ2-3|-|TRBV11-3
CASSSFGVSGTDTQYF
TGTGCCAGCAGCTCATTCGGTGTATCTGGCACAGATACGCAGTATTTT
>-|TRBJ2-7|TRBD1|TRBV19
CASSIHRDRANHEQYF
TGTGCCAGTAGTATACACCGGGACAGGGCCAACCACGAGCAGTACTTC